This passage covers 2 T cell receptor beta chains from one sample sequenced in a study of T-cell reconstitution after alpha-beta-depleted transplantation in children. Construction of the TCRbeta library involved unique molecular identifiers. TCRdb recomputed calls from the PCR reads with MiXCR, one row per CDR3 protein. This sample has about 500,000 distinct CDR3 sequences; roughly 33% occur once, and the top ten carry 2.4%. The material was PBMCs from the stem cell graft donor, obtained from the stem cell graft. Receptors originate from a human donor who donated a stem cell graft to a child with aplastic anemia.

The CDR3 DNA is TGTGCCAGCAGCGGCCTCTTCAATGAGCAGTTCTTC. Its translation is CASSGLFNEQFF. The chain carries TRBV14 and TRBJ2-1; D is ambiguous. The CDR3 has 12 amino acids. CDR1 is SGHDN and CDR2 is FVKESK in the germline V gene. Deletions cut 5 bases from V and 6 bases from J, with 8 bases between.

This clonotype was recorded a few times. The chain uses TRBV5-4 and TRBJ2-2; D gene unclear. Germline-derived CDR1 and CDR2 are SGHNT and YYREEE (reference sequence). Trimming pared 4 bases from V and 1 base from J, leaving 8 bases between. This CDR3 is built from 14 residues. CDR3 DNA sequence: TGTGCCAGCAGCGGGCAGAAGAACACCGGGGAGCTGTTTTTT. Its protein is CASSGQKNTGELFF.